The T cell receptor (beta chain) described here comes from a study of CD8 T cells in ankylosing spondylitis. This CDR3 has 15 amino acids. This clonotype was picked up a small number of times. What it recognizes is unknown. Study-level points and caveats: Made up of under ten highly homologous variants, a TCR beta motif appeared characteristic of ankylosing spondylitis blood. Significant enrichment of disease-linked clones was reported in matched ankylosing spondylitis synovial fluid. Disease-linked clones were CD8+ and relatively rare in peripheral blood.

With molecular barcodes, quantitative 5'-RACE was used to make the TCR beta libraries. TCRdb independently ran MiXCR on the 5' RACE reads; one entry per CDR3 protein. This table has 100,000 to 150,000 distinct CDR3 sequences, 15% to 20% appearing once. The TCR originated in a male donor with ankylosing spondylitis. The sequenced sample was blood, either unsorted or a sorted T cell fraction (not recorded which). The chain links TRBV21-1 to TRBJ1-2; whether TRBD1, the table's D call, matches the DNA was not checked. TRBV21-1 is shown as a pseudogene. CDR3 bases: TGTGCCAGCGCGTTTAGGGACAGGGGGCTTGGTGGCTACACCTTC. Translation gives CASAFRDRGLGGYTF.